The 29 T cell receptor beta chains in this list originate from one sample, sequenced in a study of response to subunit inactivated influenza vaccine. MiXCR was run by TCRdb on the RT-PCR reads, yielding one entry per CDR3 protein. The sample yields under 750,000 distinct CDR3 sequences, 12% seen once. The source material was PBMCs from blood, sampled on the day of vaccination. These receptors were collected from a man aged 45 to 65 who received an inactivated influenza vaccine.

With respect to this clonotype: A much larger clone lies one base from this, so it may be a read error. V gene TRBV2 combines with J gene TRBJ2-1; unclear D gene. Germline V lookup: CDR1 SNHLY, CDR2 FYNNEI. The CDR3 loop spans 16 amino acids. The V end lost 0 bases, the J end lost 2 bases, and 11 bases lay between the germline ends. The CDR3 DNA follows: TGTGCCAGCAGTGAAGCGCTAAGAAGGCCCTACAATGAGCAGTTCTTC. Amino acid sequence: CASSEALRRPYNEQFF.

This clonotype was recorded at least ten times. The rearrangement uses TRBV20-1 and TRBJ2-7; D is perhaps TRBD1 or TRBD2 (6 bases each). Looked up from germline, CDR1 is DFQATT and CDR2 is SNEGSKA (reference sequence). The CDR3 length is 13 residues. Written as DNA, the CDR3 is TGCAGCCCGACTGGAGGGGGTGGGTACGAGCAGTACTTC. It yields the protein CSPTGGGGYEQYF.

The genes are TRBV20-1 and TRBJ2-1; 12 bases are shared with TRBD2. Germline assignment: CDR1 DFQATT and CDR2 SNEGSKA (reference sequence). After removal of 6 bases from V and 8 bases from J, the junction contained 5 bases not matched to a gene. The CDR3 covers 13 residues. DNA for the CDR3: TGCAGTGCCGGGACTAGCGGGCTCGATGAGCAGTTCTTC. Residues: CSAGTSGLDEQFF.

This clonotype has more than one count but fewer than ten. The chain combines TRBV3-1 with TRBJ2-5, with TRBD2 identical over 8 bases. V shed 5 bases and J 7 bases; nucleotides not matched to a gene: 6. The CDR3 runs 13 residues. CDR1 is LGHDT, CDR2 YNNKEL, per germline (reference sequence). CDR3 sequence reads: CASSFGLAGTQYF. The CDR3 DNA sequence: TGTGCCAGCAGCTTCGGACTAGCCGGGACCCAGTACTTC.

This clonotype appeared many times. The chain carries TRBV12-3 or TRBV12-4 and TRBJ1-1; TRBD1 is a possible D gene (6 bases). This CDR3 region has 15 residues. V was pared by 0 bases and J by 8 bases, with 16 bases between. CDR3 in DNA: TGTGCCAGCAGTTTAGCGTCCTTGGGGGGGCGCGAAGCTTTCTTT. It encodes CASSLASLGGREAFF.

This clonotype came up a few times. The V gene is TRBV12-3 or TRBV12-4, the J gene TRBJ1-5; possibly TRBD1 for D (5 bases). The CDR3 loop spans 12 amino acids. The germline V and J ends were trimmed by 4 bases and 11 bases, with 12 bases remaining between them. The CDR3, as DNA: TGTGCCAGCAGTTCCCCCGGGACTTCCCAGCATTTT. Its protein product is CASSSPGTSQHF.

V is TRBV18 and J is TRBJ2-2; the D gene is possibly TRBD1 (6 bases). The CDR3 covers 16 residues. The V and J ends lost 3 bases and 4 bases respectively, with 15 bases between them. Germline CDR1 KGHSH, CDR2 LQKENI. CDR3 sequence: CASSPELGTRTGELFF. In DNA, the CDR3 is TGTGCCAGCTCACCGGAATTAGGGACACGCACCGGGGAGCTGTTTTTT. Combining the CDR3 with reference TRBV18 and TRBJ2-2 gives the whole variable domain NAGVMQNPRHLVRRRGQEARLRCSPMKGHSHVYWYRQLPEEGLKFMVYLQKENIIDESGMPKERFSAEFPKEGPSILRIQQVVRGDSAAYFCASSPELGTRTGELFFGEGSRLTVL.

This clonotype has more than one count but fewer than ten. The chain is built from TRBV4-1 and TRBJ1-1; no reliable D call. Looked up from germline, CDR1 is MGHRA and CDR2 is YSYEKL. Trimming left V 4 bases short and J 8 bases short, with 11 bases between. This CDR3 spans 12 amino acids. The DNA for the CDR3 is TGCGCCAGCAGCCGCCTAGTCGGGGAAGCTTTCTTT. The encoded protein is CASSRLVGEAFF.

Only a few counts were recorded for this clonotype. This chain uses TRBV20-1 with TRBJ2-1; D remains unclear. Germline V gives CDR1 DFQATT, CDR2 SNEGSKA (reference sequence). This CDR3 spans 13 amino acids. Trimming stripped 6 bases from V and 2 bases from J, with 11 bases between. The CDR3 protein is CSAPDWPYNEQFF. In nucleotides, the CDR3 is TGCAGTGCCCCAGATTGGCCCTACAATGAGCAGTTCTTC.

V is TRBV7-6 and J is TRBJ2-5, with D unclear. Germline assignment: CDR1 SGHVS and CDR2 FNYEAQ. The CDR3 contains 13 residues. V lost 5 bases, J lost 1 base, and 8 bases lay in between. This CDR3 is CASSQLAQETQYF. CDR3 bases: TGTGCCAGCAGCCAATTAGCCCAAGAGACCCAGTACTTC.

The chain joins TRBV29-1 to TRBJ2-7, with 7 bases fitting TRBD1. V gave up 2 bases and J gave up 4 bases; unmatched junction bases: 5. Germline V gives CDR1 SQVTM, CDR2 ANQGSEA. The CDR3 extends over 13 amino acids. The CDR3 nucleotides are TGCAGCGTTGAAAGGGCCAGGGGGTACGAGCAGTACTTC. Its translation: CSVERARGYEQYF.

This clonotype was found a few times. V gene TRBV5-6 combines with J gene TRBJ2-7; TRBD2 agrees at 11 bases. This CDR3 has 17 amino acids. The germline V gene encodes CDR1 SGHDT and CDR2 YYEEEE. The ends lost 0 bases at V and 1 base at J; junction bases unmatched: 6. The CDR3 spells CASSLGASGRSSYEQYF. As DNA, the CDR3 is TGTGCCAGCAGCTTGGGGGCTAGCGGGAGGTCGTCCTACGAGCAGTACTTC.

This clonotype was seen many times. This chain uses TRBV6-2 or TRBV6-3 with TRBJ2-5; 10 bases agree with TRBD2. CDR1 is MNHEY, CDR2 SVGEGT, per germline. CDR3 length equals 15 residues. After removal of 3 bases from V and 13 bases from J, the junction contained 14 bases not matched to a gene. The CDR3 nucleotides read TGTGCCAGCAGTTATTCTAGCGGGGGTCCTATGAGTTTGTACTTC. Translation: CASSYSSGGPMSLYF.

The DNA for the CDR3 is TGTGCCAGCAGCCTCCCGGTCCGGGACAGGGGGTTTCAAGAGACCCAGTACTTC. Protein product: CASSLPVRDRGFQETQYF. The chain carries TRBV11-1 and TRBJ2-5, with 11 bases identical to TRBD1. Germline V gene sequence: CDR1 SGHAT, CDR2 FQDESV (reference sequence). CDR3 length: 18 amino acids. Losses at the gene ends were 5 bases for V and 2 bases for J; bases not matched to a gene: 13.

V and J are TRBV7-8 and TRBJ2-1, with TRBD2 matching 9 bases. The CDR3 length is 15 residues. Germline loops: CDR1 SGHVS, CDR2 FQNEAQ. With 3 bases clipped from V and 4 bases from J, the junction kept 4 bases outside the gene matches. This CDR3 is CASSFQAGGYNEQFF. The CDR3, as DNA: TGTGCCAGCAGCTTCCAAGCGGGAGGTTACAATGAGCAGTTCTTC.

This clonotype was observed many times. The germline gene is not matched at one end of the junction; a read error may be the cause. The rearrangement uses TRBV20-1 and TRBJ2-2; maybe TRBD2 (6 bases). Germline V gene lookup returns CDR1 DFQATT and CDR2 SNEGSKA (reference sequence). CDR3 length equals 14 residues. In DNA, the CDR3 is TGCAGTGCCCCGCGGGGCGGGAACGCCGGGGAGCTGTTTTTT. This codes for CSAPRGGNAGELFF.

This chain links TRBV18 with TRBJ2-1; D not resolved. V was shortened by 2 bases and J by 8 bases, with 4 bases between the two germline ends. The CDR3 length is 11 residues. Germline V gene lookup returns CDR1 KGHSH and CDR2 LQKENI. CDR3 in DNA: TGTGCCAGCTCACCAATGGATGAGCAGTTCTTC. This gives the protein CASSPMDEQFF.

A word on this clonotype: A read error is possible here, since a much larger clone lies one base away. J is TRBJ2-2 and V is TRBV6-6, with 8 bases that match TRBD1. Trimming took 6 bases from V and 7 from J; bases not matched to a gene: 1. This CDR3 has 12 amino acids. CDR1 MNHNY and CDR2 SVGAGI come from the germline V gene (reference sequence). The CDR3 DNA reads TGTGCCAGCAGACAGGGGGACGGGGAGCTGTTTTTT. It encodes CASRQGDGELFF.

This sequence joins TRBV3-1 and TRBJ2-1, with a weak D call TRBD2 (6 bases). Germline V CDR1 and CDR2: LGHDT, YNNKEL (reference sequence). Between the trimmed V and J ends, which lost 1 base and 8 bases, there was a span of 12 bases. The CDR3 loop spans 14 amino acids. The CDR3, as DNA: TGTGCCAGCAGCCAAGCGACTAGTTTCTATGAGCAGTTCTTC. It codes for CASSQATSFYEQFF.

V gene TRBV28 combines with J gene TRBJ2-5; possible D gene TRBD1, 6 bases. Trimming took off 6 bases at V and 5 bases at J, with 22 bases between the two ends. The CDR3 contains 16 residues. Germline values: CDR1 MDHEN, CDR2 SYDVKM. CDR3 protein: CASSPPPGQRRETQYF. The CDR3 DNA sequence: TGTGCCAGCAGCCCCCCGCCGGGACAACGGAGGGAGACCCAGTACTTC. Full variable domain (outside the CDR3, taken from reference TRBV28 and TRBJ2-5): DVKVTQSSRYLVKRTGEKVFLECVQDMDHENMFWYRQDPGLGLRLIYFSYDVKMKEKGDIPEGYSVSREKKERFSLILESASTNQTSMYLCASSPPPGQRRETQYFGPGTRLLVL.

The CDR3 sequence: CATSVTSGRAYNEQFF. CDR3 in DNA: TGTGCCACCAGTGTAACTAGCGGGAGGGCTTACAATGAGCAGTTCTTC. J is TRBJ2-1 and V is TRBV24-1, with 13 bases fitting TRBD2. J was trimmed by 4 bases and V by 5 bases; bases with no gene match: 4. This CDR3 is 16 amino acids long. Germline CDR1 is KGHDR and CDR2 is SFDVKD.

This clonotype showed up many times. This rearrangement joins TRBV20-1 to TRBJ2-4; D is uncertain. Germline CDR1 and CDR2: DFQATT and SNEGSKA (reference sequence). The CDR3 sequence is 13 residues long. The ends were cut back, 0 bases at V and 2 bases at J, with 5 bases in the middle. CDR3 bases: TGCAGTGCTAGAGAAACCACCAAAAACATTCAGTACTTC. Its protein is CSARETTKNIQYF.

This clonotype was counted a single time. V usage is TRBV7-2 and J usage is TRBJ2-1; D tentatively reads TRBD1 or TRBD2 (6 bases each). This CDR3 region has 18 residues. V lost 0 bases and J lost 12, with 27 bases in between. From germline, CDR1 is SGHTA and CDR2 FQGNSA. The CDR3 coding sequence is TGTGCCAGCAGCTTAGCGGGGTCGAGGGGGGAGGCCCTTGTTGGGCAGTTCTTC. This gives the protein CASSLAGSRGEALVGQFF.

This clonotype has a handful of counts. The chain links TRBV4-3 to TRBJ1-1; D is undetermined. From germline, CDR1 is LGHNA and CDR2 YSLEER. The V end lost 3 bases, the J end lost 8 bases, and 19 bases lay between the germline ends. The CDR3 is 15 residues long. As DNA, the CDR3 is TGCGCCAGCAGCCAGGATCCTTGGGGAACACAGGAAGCTTTCTTT. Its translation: CASSQDPWGTQEAFF.

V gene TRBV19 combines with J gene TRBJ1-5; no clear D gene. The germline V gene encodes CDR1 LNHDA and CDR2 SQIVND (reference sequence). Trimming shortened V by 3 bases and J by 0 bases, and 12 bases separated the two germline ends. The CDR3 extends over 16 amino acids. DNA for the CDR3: TGTGCCAGTAGTATCGGGATGGGGAATAGCAATCAGCCCCAGCATTTT. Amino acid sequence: CASSIGMGNSNQPQHF.

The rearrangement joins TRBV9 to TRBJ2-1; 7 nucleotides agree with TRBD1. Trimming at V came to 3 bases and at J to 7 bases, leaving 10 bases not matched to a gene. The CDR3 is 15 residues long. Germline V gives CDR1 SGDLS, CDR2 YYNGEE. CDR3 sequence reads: CASSAPGQRMNEQFF. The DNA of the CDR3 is TGTGCCAGCAGCGCCCCGGGACAGAGGATGAATGAGCAGTTCTTC.

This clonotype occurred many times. CDR3 amino acids: CASSGDRTGAAFF. CDR3 nucleotides: TGTGCCAGCAGTGGCGATCGGACCGGGGCAGCTTTCTTT. The chain employs TRBV6-1 and TRBJ1-1; the D gene is possibly TRBD1 (5 bases). Trimming left V 4 bases short and J 10 bases short, with 16 bases between. The CDR3 is 13 amino acids. Looked up from germline, CDR1 is MNHNS and CDR2 is SASEGT.

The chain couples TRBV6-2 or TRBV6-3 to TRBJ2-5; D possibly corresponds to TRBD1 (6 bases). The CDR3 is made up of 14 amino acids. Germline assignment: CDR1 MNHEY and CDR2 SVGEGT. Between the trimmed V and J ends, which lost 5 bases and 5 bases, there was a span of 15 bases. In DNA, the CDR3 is TGTGCCAGCAGTCCCAGACAGGATTGGGAGACCCAGTACTTC. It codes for CASSPRQDWETQYF.

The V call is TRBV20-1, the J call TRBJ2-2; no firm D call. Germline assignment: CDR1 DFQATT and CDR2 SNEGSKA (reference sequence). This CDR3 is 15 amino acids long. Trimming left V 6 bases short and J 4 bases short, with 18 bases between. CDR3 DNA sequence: TGCAGTGCCCTAACCCCCTCCCGTGGCACCGGGGAGCTGTTTTTT. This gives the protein CSALTPSRGTGELFF.